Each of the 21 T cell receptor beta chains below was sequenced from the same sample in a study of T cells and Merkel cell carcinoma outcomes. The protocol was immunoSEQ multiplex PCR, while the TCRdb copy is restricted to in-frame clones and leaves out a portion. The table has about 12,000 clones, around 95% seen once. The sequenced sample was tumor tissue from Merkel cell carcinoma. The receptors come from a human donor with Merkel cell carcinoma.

CDR3 loop: CASRRAGGGETQYF. The CDR3 nucleotides read TGTGCCAGCAGACGAGCGGGAGGCGGGGAGACCCAGTACTTC. The genes are TRBV7-9 and TRBJ2-5, with TRBD2 matching 9 bases. V lost 6 bases, J lost 5 bases, and 7 bases stayed unmatched. This CDR3 comprises 14 residues. Germline assignment: CDR1 SEHNR and CDR2 FQNEAQ (reference sequence).

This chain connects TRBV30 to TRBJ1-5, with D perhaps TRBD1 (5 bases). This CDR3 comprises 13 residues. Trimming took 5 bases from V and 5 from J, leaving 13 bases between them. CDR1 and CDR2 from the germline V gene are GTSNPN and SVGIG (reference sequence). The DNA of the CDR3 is TGTGCCTGGTCAGGGCAGGGCGATCAGCCCCAGCATTTT. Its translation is CAWSGQGDQPQHF.

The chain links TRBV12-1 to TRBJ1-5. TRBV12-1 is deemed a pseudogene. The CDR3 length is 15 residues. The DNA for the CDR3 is TGTGCCAGCAGCTTTGCATGCAGAGGGAATCAGCCCCAGCATTTT. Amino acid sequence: CASSFACRGNQPQHF.

The CDR3 DNA reads as TGCGCCAGCAGCCAAGACAAGGCCTACGAGCAGTACTTC. It yields the protein CASSQDKAYEQYF. The chain links TRBV4-3 to TRBJ2-7; D remains unclear. Germline V gene sequence: CDR1 LGHNA, CDR2 YSLEER. The germline V and J ends were trimmed by 0 bases and 2 bases, with 5 bases remaining between them. The CDR3 loop spans 13 amino acids.

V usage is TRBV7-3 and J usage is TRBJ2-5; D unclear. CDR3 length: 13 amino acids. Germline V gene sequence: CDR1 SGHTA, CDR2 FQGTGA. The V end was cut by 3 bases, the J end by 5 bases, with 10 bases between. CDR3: CASSFNLGETQYF. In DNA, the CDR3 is TGTGCCAGCAGCTTCAACTTGGGGGAGACCCAGTACTTC.

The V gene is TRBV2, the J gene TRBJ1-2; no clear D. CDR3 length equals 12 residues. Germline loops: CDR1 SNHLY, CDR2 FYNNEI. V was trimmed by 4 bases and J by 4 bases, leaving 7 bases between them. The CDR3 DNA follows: TGTGCCAGCAGTGTGGGATCCTATGGCTACACCTTC. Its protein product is CASSVGSYGYTF.

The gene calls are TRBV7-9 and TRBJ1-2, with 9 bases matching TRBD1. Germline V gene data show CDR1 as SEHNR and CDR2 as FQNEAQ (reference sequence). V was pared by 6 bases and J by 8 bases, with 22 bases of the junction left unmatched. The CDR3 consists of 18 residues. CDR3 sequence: CASRLTPLPGQGIEGYTF. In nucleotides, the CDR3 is TGTGCCAGCAGGTTAACCCCCCTTCCTGGACAGGGGATTGAAGGCTACACCTTC. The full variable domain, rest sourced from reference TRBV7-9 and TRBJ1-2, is DTGVSQNPRHKITKRGQNVTFRCDPISEHNRLYWYRQTLGQGPEFLTYFQNEAQLEKSRLLSDRFSAERPKGSFSTLEIQRTEQGDSAMYLCASRLTPLPGQGIEGYTFGSGTRLTVV.

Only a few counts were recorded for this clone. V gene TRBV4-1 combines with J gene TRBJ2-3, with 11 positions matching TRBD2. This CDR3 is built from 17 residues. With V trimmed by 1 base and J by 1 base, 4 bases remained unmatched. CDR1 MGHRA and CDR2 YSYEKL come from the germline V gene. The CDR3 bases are TGCGCCAGCAGCCAAGCAATGACTAGCGGGGGCACAGATACGCAGTATTTT. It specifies CASSQAMTSGGTDTQYF.

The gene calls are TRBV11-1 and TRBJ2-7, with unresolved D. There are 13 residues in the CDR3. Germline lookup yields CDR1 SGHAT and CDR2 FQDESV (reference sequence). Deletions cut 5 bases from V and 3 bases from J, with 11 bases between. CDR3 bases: TGTGCCAGCAGCGCAGACCGACTCTACGAGCAGTACTTC. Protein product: CASSADRLYEQYF.

CDR3 DNA sequence: TGCAGCGTTGGGACAGGGAGCTCCTACGAGCAGTACTTC. Translating gives CSVGTGSSYEQYF. V is TRBV29-1 and J is TRBJ2-7; 8 bases map to TRBD1. This CDR3 is 13 amino acids long. The ends lost 4 bases at V and 0 bases at J; junction bases unmatched: 2. The germline CDR1 and CDR2 sequences are SQVTM and ANQGSEA.

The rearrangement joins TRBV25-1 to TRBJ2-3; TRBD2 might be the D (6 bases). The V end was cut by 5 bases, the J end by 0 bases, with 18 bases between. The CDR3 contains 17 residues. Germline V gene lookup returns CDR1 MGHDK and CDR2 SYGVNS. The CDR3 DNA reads TGTGCCAGCAGTCAGCCCGCGGGACGGATTAGCACAGATACGCAGTATTTT. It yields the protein CASSQPAGRISTDTQYF.

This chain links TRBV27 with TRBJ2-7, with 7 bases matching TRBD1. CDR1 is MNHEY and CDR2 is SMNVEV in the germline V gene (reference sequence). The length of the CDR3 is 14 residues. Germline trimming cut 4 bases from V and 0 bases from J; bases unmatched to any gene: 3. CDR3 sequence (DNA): TGTGCCAGCAGTTCACGGACAGGCTCCTACGAGCAGTACTTC. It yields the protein CASSSRTGSYEQYF.

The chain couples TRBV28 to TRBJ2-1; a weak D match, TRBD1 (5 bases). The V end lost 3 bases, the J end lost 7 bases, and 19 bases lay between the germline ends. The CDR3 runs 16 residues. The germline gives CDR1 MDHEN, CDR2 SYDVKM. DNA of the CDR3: TGTGCCAGCAGTTTTGGGCAGGGTATGTTTCGGAATGAGCAGTTCTTC. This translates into CASSFGQGMFRNEQFF.

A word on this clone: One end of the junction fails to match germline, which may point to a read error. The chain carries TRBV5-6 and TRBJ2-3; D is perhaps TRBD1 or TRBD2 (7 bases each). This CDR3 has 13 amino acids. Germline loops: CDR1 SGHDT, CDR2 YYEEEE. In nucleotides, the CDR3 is TGTGTCAGCAGCGGGAACAGGGGAGATACGCAGTATTTT. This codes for CVSSGNRGDTQYF. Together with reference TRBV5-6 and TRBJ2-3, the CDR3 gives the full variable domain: DAGVTQSPTHLIKTRGQQVTLRCSPKSGHDTVSWYQQALGQGPQFIFQYYEEEERQRGNFPDRFSGHQFPNYSSELNVNALLLGDSALYLCVSSGNRGDTQYFGPGTRLTVL.

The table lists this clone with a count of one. The CDR3 bases are TGCGCCAGCAGCTTGGGCAGGAGCCCTGGAAACACCATATATTTT. It translates to CASSLGRSPGNTIYF. The chain links TRBV5-1 to TRBJ1-3, with unresolved D. Germline loops: CDR1 SGHRS, CDR2 YFSETQ. CDR3 length: 15 residues. V dropped 0 bases and J dropped 2 bases, with 9 bases sitting between them.

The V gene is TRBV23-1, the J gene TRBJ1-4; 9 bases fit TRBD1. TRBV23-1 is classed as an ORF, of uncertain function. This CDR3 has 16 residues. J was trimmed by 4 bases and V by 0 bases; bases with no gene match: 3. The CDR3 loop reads CASSQSAGQGNEKLFF. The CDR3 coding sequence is TGCGCCAGCAGTCAATCGGCGGGACAGGGTAATGAAAAACTGTTTTTT.

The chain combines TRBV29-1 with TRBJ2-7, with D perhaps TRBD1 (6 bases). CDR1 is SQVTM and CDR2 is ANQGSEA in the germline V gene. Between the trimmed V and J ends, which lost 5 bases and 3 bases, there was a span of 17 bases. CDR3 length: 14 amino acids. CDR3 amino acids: CSVSVLGAGYEQYF. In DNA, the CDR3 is TGCAGCGTTTCGGTGTTGGGGGCTGGCTACGAGCAGTACTTC.

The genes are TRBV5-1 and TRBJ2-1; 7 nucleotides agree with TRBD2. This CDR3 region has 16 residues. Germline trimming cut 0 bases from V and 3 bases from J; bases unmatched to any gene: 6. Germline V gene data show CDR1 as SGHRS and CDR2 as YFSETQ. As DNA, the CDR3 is TGCGCCAGCAGCTTGGTAGCCTCTAGCGGCTACAATGAGCAGTTCTTC. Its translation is CASSLVASSGYNEQFF.

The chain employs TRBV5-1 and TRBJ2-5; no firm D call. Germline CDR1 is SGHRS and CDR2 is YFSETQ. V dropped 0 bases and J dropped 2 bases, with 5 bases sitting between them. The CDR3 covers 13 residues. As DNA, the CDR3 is TGCGCCAGCAGCTTGGGTGGACAAGAGACCCAGTACTTC. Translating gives CASSLGGQETQYF. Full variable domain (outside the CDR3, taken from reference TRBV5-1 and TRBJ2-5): KAGVTQTPRYLIKTRGQQVTLSCSPISGHRSVSWYQQTPGQGLQFLFEYFSETQRNKGNFPGRFSGRQFSNSRSEMNVSTLELGDSALYLCASSLGGQETQYFGPGTRLLVL.

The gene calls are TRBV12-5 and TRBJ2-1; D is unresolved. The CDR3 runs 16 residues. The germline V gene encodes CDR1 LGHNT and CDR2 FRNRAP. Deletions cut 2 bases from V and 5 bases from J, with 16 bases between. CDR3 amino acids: CASGLSRPAVNNEQFF. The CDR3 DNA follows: TGTGCTAGTGGTTTGTCCCGCCCCGCCGTGAACAATGAGCAGTTCTTC.

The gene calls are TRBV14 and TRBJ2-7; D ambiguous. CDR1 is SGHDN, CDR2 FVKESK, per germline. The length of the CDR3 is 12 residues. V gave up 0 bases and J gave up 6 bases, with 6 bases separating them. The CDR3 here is CASSQELVEQYF. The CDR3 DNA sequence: TGTGCCAGCAGCCAAGAATTGGTCGAGCAGTACTTC.